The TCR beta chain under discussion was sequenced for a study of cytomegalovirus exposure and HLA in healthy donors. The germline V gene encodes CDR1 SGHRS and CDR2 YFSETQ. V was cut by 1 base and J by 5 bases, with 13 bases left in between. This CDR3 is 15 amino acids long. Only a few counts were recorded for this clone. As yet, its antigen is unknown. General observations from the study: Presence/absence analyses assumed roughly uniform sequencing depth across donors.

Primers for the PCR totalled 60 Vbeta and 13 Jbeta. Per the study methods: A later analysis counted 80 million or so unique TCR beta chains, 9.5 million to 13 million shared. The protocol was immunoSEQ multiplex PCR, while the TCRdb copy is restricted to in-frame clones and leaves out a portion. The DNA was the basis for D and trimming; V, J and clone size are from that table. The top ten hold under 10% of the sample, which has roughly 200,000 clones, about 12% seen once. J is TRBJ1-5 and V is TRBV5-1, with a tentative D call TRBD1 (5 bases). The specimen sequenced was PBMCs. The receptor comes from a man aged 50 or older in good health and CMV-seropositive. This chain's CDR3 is CASSLLGPGDQPQHF. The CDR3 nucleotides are TGCGCCAGCAGCTTGTTAGGGCCGGGGGATCAGCCCCAGCATTTT.